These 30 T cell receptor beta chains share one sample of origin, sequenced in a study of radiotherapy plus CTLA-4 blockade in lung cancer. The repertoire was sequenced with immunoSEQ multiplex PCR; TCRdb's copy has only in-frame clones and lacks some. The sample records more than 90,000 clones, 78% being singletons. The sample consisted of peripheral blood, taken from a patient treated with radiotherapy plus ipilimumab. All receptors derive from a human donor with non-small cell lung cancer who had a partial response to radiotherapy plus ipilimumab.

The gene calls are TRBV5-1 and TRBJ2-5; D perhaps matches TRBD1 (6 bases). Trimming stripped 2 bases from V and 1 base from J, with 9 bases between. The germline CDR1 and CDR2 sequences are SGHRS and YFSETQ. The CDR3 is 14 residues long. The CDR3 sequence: CASSLGQPQETQYF. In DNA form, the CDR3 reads TGCGCCAGCAGCTTAGGACAGCCCCAAGAGACCCAGTACTTC.

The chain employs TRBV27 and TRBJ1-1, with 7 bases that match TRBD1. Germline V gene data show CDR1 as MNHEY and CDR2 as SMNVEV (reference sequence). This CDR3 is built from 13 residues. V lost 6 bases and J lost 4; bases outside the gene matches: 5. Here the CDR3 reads CASRTGLITEAFF. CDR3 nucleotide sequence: TGTGCCAGCAGGACAGGGCTAATCACTGAAGCTTTCTTT.

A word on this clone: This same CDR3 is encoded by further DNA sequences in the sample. In nucleotides, the CDR3 is TGTGCCAGTAGTATCAGAAGAAACACTGAAGCTTTCTTT. Amino acids: CASSIRRNTEAFF. This chain links TRBV19 with TRBJ1-1; D is ambiguous. V lost 3 bases and J 2 bases, leaving 7 bases between the germline ends. This CDR3 region has 13 residues. Germline values: CDR1 LNHDA, CDR2 SQIVND (reference sequence).

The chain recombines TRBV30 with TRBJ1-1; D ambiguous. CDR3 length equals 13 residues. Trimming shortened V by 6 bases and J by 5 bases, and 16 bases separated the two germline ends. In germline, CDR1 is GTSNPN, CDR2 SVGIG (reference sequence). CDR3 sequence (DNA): TGTGCCTGTATCACAGCGGGCGGGACTGAAGCTTTCTTT. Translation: CACITAGGTEAFF.

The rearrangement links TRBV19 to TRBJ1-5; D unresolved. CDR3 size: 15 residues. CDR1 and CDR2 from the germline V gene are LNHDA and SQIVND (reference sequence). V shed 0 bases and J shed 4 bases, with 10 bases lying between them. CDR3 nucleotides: TGTGCCAGTAGTATAGATCTATCGGGGAATCAGCCCCAGCATTTT. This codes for CASSIDLSGNQPQHF.

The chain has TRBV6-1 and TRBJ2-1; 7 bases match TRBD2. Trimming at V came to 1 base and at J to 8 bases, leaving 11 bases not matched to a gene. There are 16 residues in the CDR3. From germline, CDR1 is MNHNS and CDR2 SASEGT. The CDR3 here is CASSEGYGREIDEQFF. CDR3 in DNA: TGTGCCAGCAGTGAAGGGTATGGGCGGGAGATCGATGAGCAGTTCTTC.

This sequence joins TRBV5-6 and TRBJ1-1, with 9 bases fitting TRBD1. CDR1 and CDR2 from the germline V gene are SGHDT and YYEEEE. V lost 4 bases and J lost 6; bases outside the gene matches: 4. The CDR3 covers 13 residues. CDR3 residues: CASSLQGASEAFF. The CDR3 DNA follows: TGTGCCAGCAGCCTACAGGGGGCTTCTGAAGCTTTCTTT.

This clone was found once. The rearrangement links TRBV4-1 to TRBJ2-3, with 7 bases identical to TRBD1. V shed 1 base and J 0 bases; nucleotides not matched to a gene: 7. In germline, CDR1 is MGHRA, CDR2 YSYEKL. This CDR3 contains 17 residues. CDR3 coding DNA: TGCGCCAGCAGCCAAGGGACGACAGGGCATAGCACAGATACGCAGTATTTT. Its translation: CASSQGTTGHSTDTQYF.

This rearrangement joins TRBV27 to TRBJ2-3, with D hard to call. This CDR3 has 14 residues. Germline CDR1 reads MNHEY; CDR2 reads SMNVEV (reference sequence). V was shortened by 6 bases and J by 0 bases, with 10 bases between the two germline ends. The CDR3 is CASRRSSSTDTQYF. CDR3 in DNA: TGTGCCAGCAGGAGGAGTTCTAGCACAGATACGCAGTATTTT.

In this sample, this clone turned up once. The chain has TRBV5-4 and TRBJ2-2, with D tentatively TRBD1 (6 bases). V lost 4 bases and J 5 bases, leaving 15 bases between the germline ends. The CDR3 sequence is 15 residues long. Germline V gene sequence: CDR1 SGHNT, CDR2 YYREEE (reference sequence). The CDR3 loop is CASSPDVRGTGELFF. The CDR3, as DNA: TGTGCCAGCAGCCCGGACGTCAGGGGAACCGGGGAGCTGTTTTTT.

The CDR3 is CASRRPTDTQYF. The CDR3 DNA follows: TGTGCCAGCAGGCGGCCCACAGATACGCAGTATTTT. This chain links TRBV6-5 with TRBJ2-3; D is ambiguous. The length of the CDR3 is 12 residues. Germline CDR1 is MNHEY and CDR2 is SVGAGI. V dropped 6 bases and J dropped 2 bases, with 6 bases sitting between them.

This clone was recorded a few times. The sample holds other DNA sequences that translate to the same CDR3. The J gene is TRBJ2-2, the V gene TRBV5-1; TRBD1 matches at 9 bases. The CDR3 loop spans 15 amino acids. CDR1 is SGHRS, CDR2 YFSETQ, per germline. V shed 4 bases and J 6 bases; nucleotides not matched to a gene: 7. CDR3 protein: CASSLTTGGAGELFF. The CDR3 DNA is TGCGCCAGCAGCCTCACGACAGGGGGTGCCGGGGAGCTGTTTTTT.

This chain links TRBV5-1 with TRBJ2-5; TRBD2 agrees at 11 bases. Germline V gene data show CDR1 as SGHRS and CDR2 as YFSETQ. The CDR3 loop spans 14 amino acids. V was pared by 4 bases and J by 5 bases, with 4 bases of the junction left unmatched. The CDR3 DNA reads TGCGCCAGCAGCCTTTCTAGCGGGGGGGAGACCCAGTACTTC. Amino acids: CASSLSSGGETQYF.

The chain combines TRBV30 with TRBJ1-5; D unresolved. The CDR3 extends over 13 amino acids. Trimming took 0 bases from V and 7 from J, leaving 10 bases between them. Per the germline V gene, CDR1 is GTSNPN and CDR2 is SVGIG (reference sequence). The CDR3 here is CAWSVRGEQPQHF. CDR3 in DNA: TGTGCCTGGAGTGTACGGGGAGAACAGCCCCAGCATTTT.

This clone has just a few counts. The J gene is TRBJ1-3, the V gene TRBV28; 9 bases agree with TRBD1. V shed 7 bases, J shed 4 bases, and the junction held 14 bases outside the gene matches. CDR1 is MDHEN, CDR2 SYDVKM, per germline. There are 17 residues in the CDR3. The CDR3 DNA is TGTGCCAGCACCGACAATCCGGGACAGGGTACAGGAAACACCATATATTTT. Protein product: CASTDNPGQGTGNTIYF.

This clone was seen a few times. CDR3 sequence: CASSHTGGLGELFF. The CDR3 nucleotides read TGTGCCAGCAGCCACACAGGGGGCTTAGGGGAGCTGTTTTTT. The V gene is TRBV28, the J gene TRBJ2-2; TRBD1 matches 9 bases. Germline lookup yields CDR1 MDHEN and CDR2 SYDVKM. There are 14 residues in the CDR3. Trimming cost V 6 bases and J 8 bases; bases outside gene matches: 7.

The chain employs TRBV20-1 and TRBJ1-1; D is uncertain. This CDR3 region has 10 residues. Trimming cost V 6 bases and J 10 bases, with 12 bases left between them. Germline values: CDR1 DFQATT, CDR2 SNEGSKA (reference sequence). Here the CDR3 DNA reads TGCAGTGCAATCAAGCTTGTAGCTTTCTTT. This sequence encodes CSAIKLVAFF.

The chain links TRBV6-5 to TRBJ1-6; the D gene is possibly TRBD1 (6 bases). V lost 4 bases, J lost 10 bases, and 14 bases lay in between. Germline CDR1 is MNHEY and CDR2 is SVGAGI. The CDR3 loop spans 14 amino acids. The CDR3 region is CASSSVGGQSPLHF. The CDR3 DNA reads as TGTGCCAGCAGTTCCGTGGGGGGGCAATCACCCCTCCACTTT.

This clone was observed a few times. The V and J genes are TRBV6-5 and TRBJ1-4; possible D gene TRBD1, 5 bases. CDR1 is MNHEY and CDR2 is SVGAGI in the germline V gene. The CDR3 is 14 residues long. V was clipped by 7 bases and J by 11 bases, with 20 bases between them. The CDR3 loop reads CASKPQSREGKLFF. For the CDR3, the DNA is TGTGCCAGCAAACCCCAAAGCCGGGAGGGGAAACTGTTTTTT.

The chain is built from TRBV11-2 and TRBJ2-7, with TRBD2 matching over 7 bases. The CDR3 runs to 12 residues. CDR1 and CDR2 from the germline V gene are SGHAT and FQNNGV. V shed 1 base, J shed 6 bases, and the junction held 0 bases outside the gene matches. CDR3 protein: CASSLGGGEQYV. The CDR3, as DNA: TGTGCCAGCAGCTTAGGGGGGGGCGAGCAGTACGTC.

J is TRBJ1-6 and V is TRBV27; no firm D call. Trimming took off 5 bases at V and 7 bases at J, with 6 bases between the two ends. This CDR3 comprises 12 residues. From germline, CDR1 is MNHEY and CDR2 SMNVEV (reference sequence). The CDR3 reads CASSVLNSPLHF. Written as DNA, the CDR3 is TGTGCCAGCAGTGTATTAAATTCACCCCTCCACTTT.

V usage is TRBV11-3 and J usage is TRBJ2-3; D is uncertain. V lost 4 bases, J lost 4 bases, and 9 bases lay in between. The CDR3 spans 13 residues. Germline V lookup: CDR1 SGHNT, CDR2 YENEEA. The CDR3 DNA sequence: TGTGCCAGCAGCTCATCTCGCGCAGATACGCAGTATTTT. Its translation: CASSSSRADTQYF.

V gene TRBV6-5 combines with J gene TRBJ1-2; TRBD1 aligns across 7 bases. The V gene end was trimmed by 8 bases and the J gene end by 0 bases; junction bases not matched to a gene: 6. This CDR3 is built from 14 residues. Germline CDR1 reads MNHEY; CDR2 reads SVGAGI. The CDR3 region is CASLGRGTNYGYTF. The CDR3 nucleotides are TGTGCCAGCCTAGGCAGGGGGACTAACTATGGCTACACCTTC.

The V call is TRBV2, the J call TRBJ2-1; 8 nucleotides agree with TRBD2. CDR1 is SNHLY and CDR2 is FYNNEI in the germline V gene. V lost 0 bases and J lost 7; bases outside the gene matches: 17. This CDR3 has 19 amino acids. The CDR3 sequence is CASSEAPLSGVFLRNEQFF. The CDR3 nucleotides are TGTGCCAGCAGTGAAGCCCCTCTTAGCGGGGTATTCCTCAGGAATGAGCAGTTCTTC.

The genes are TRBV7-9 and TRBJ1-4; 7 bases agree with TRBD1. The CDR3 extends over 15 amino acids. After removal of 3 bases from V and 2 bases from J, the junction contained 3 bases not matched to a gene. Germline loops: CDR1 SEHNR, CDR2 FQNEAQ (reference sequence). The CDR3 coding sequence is TGTGCCAGCAGCTTCGGGACAGCCACTAATGAAAAACTGTTTTTT. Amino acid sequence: CASSFGTATNEKLFF.

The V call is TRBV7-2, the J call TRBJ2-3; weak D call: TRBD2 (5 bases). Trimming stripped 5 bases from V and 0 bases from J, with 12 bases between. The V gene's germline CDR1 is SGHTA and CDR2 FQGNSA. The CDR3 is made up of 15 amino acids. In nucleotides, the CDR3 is TGTGCCAGCAGCCGAGCGGAGACCAGCACAGATACGCAGTATTTT. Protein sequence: CASSRAETSTDTQYF. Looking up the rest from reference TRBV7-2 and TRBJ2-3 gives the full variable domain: GAGVSQSPSNKVTEKGKDVELRCDPISGHTALYWYRQSLGQGLEFLIYFQGNSAPDKSGLPSDRFSAERTGGSVSTLTIQRTQQEDSAVYLCASSRAETSTDTQYFGPGTRLTVL.

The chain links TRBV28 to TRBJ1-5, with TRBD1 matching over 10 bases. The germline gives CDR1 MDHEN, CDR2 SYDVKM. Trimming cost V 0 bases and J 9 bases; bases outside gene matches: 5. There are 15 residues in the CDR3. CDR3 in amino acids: CASSLWTGGAGPQHF. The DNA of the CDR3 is TGTGCCAGCAGTTTATGGACAGGGGGCGCCGGGCCCCAGCATTTT.

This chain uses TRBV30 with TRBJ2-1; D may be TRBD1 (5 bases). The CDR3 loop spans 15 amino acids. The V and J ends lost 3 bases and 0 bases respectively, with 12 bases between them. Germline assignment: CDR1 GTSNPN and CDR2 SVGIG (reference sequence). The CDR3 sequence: CAWRKQGSSYNEQFF. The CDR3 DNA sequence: TGTGCCTGGAGAAAGCAGGGCAGCTCCTACAATGAGCAGTTCTTC. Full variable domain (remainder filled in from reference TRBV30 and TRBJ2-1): SQTIHQWPATLVQPVGSPLSLECTVEGTSNPNLYWYRQAAGRGLQLLFYSVGIGQISSEVPQNLSASRPQDRQFILSSKKLLLSDSGFYLCAWRKQGSSYNEQFFGPGTRLTVL.

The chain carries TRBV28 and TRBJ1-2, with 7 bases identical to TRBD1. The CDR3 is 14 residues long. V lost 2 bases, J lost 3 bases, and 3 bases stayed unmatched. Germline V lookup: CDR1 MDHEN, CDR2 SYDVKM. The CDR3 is CASSLTTGDYGYTF. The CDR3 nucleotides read TGTGCCAGCAGTTTAACCACAGGGGACTATGGCTACACCTTC.

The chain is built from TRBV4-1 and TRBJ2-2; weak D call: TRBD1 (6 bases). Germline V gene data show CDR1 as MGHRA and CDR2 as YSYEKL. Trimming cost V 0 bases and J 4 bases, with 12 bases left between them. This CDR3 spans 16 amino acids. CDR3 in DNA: TGCGCCAGCAGCCAAGAGGCAGGGGTGGGCACCGGGGAGCTGTTTTTT. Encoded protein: CASSQEAGVGTGELFF.